Presented here are 10 T cell receptor beta chains from one specimen sequenced in a study of cytomegalovirus exposure and HLA in healthy donors. A multiplex PCR was run with 60 Vbeta primers and 13 Jbeta primers. Clones were read by immunoSEQ multiplex PCR, and TCRdb kept only the in-frame ones, dropping some. The sample lists around 140,000 clones; roughly 79% were seen once. What was sequenced was PBMCs. The receptors originated from a male donor in good health and CMV-seronegative.

The CDR3 loop is CASSGQGSTREQYF. The CDR3 nucleotides read TGTGCCAGCAGTGGACAGGGGTCGACCCGCGAGCAGTACTTC. The J gene is TRBJ2-7, the V gene TRBV6-1; 8 bases are shared with TRBD1. The CDR3 covers 14 residues. The V segment lost 4 bases and the J segment 6 bases; nucleotides outside the gene matches: 8. Germline CDR1 reads MNHNS; CDR2 reads SASEGT.

The J gene is TRBJ1-2, the V gene TRBV2; the D is unclear. V was pared by 8 bases and J by 4 bases, with 14 bases between. Germline V CDR1 and CDR2: SNHLY, FYNNEI. This CDR3 has 13 residues. CDR3 bases: TGTGCCAGCGGGGAGGCGATGTTCTATGGCTACACCTTC. Translated, it gives CASGEAMFYGYTF.

The chain is built from TRBV11-3 and TRBJ2-2, with D tentatively TRBD2 (7 bases). The germline V gene encodes CDR1 SGHNT and CDR2 YENEEA. Deletions cut 4 bases from V and 7 bases from J, with 16 bases between. CDR3 length: 15 amino acids. CDR3: CASSSPRGGIGELFF. The CDR3 DNA is TGTGCCAGCAGCTCCCCTAGGGGGGGAATCGGGGAGCTGTTTTTT. Full variable domain (missing parts from reference TRBV11-3 and TRBJ2-2): EAGVVQSPRYKIIEKKQPVAFWCNPISGHNTLYWYLQNLGQGPELLIRYENEEAVDDSQLPKDRFSAERLKGVDSTLKIQPAELGDSAVYLCASSSPRGGIGELFFGEGSRLTVL.

There are a few counts of this clone. The chain employs TRBV4-2 and TRBJ2-1; TRBD2 agrees at 9 bases. CDR1 and CDR2 (germline): LGHNA, YNFKEQ. Trimming removed 1 base from V and 5 bases from J; junction bases left unmatched: 6. The CDR3 has 16 amino acids. CDR3 region: CASSQVPSGAHNEQFF. The CDR3 DNA reads TGTGCCAGCAGCCAAGTCCCTAGCGGGGCCCACAATGAGCAGTTCTTC.

The sample holds a few counts of this clone. The CDR3: CASSVGAGKDTGELFF. CDR3 bases: TGTGCCAGCAGCGTAGGCGCAGGGAAAGACACCGGGGAGCTGTTTTTT. V and J are TRBV9 and TRBJ2-2; tentatively, D is TRBD1 (5 bases). This CDR3 region has 16 residues. Per germline, CDR1 SGDLS and CDR2 YYNGEE. V was clipped by 0 bases and J by 3 bases, with 12 bases between them.

The chain is built from TRBV25-1 and TRBJ2-5; weak D call: TRBD1 (5 bases). Matching the DNA end better, TRBJ2-7 makes the J call doubtful. The germline V gene encodes CDR1 MGHDK and CDR2 SYGVNS. CDR3 length equals 15 residues. The CDR3 coding sequence is TGTGCCAGCATTCCAGGACAAGACCCATCCTACGAGCAGTACTTC. This encodes CASIPGQDPSYEQYF.

The rearrangement joins TRBV19 to TRBJ1-5; unclear D gene. CDR3 length equals 12 residues. The ends were cut back, 3 bases at V and 7 bases at J, with 7 bases in the middle. In germline, CDR1 is LNHDA, CDR2 SQIVND (reference sequence). CDR3 residues: CASSMANQPQHF. The CDR3 DNA is TGTGCCAGTAGTATGGCCAACCAGCCCCAGCATTTT.

The chain uses TRBV5-1 and TRBJ2-1; 11 bases align to TRBD1. Germline loops: CDR1 SGHRS, CDR2 YFSETQ. The CDR3 sequence is 16 residues long. Trimming at V came to 4 bases and at J to 9 bases, leaving 12 bases not matched to a gene. This CDR3 reads CASSPPGTGGVGEQFF. DNA of the CDR3: TGCGCCAGCAGCCCACCCGGGACAGGGGGTGTGGGTGAGCAGTTCTTC.

The rearrangement uses TRBV19 and TRBJ2-1, with D uncertain. The CDR3 is 15 amino acids. Trimming left V 4 bases short and J 0 bases short, with 10 bases between. The germline V gene has CDR1 LNHDA and CDR2 SQIVND (reference sequence). The CDR3 spells CASSRAQDSYNEQFF. The CDR3 DNA follows: TGTGCCAGTAGTAGGGCCCAGGACTCCTACAATGAGCAGTTCTTC.

The V gene is TRBV5-8, the J gene TRBJ2-6; a possible D gene is TRBD1 (6 bases). V dropped 4 bases and J dropped 1 base, with 12 bases sitting between them. Germline assignment: CDR1 SGHTS and CDR2 YDEGEE. The CDR3 is made up of 16 amino acids. In nucleotides, the CDR3 is TGTGCCAGCAGCCCCCCGAGGGGGTCTGGGGCCAACGTCCTGACTTTC. Its protein is CASSPPRGSGANVLTF.